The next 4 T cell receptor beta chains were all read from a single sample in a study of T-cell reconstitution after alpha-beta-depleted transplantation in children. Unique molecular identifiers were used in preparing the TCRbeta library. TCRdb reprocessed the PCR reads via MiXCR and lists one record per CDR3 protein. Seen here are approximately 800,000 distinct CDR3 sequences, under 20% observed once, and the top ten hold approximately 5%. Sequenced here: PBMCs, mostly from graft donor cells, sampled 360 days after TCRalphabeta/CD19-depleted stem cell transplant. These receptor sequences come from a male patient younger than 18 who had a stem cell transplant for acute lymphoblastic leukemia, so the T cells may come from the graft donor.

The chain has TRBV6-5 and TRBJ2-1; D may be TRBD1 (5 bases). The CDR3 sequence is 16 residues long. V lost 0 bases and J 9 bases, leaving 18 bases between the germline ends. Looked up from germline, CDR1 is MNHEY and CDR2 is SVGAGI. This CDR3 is CASSYSRSIGAREQFF. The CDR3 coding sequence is TGTGCCAGCAGTTACTCGAGAAGTATAGGGGCCCGTGAGCAGTTCTTC.

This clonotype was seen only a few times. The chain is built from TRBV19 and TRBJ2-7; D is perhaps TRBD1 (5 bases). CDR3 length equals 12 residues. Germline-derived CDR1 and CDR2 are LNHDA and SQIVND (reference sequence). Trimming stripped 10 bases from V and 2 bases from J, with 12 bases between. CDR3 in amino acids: CATAGSPYEQYF. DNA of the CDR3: TGTGCCACAGCAGGGTCCCCCTACGAGCAGTACTTC.

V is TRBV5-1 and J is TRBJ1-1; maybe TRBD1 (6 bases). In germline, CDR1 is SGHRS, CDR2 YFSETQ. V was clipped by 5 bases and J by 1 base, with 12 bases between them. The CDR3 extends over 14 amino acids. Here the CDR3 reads CASSYRQANTEAFF. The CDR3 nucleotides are TGCGCCAGCAGTTACCGACAGGCGAACACTGAAGCTTTCTTT.

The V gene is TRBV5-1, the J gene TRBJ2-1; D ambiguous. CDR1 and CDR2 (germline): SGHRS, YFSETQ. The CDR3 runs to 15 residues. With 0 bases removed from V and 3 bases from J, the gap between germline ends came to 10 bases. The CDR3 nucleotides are TGCGCCAGCAGCTTGGTGGGGAAACGCTACAATGAGCAGTTCTTC. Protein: CASSLVGKRYNEQFF.